The 10 T cell receptor beta chains below were found in one sample sequenced in a study of cytomegalovirus exposure and HLA in healthy donors. This PCR relied on a set of 60 Vbeta primers and 13 Jbeta primers. Produced via immunoSEQ multiplex PCR; TCRdb's table is partial and in-frame only. The sample includes 140,000 or so clones, around 84% of them seen just once. Sequencing used PBMCs. The receptors come from a boy younger than 10 in good health and CMV-seronegative.

This chain uses TRBV11-2 with TRBJ1-2; D gene uncertain. This CDR3 spans 13 amino acids. V was cut by 5 bases and J by 1 base, with 8 bases left in between. CDR1 is SGHAT and CDR2 is FQNNGV in the germline V gene. The DNA for the CDR3 is TGTGCCAGCAGCCGCCGAGGTAACTATGGCTACACCTTC. Translation: CASSRRGNYGYTF.

The chain employs TRBV19 and TRBJ1-2; 9 bases map to TRBD1. Germline lookup yields CDR1 LNHDA and CDR2 SQIVND (reference sequence). The CDR3 loop spans 15 amino acids. V lost 3 bases, J lost 5 bases, and 7 bases stayed unmatched. Here the CDR3 DNA reads TGTGCCAGTAGTATTGGTCGGACAGGGGCGTATGGCTACACCTTC. It encodes CASSIGRTGAYGYTF.

The chain uses TRBV28 and TRBJ2-2, with 7 bases that match TRBD1. Germline CDR1 reads MDHEN; CDR2 reads SYDVKM. CDR3 length equals 18 residues. The V gene end was trimmed by 5 bases and the J gene end by 6 bases; junction bases not matched to a gene: 18. The CDR3 DNA reads as TGTGCCAGCAGTGGCCTGAAAAGGACAGGTTACGTGGCCGGGGAGCTGTTTTTT. Translating gives CASSGLKRTGYVAGELFF.

The sample holds one count of this clone. The chain is built from TRBV7-9 and TRBJ1-1, with 7 positions matching TRBD1. The CDR3 is 14 amino acids. V lost 5 bases, J lost 6 bases, and 9 bases stayed unmatched. The V gene's germline CDR1 is SEHNR and CDR2 FQNEAQ (reference sequence). The chain's CDR3 is CASSRVTGLAEAFF. CDR3 sequence (DNA): TGTGCCAGCAGCCGAGTGACAGGGCTCGCTGAAGCTTTCTTT.

The chain joins TRBV5-6 to TRBJ2-1; D ambiguous. Germline V gives CDR1 SGHDT, CDR2 YYEEEE. Trimming cost V 6 bases and J 9 bases, with 19 bases left between them. This CDR3 spans 14 amino acids. The CDR3 region is CASNQNGARSEQFF. The CDR3 DNA reads TGTGCCAGCAACCAAAACGGAGCCCGAAGTGAGCAGTTCTTC.

This sequence joins TRBV6-1 and TRBJ2-2, with a possible D match to TRBD1 (5 bases). Trimming stripped 6 bases from V and 3 bases from J, with 11 bases between. In germline, CDR1 is MNHNS, CDR2 SASEGT. The CDR3 is made up of 14 amino acids. CDR3 nucleotides: TGTGCCAGCAGCCTCAAAGGGGACACCGGGGAGCTGTTTTTT. Translated: CASSLKGDTGELFF.

This sequence joins TRBV7-3 and TRBJ2-1; tentative D call: TRBD2 (5 bases). Germline values: CDR1 SGHTA, CDR2 FQGTGA. The CDR3 runs to 16 residues. V was pared by 8 bases and J by 7 bases, with 24 bases between. CDR3 protein: CASEVGRGGHGNEQFF. DNA of the CDR3: TGTGCCAGCGAGGTGGGGAGAGGTGGGCACGGGAATGAGCAGTTCTTC.

The genes are TRBV19 and TRBJ2-2; 8 bases align to TRBD2. The CDR3 totals 13 residues. V shed 11 bases and J 6 bases; nucleotides not matched to a gene: 8. Germline CDR1 and CDR2: LNHDA and SQIVND (reference sequence). The CDR3 loop is CAAQQAGAGELFF. The CDR3 coding sequence is TGTGCCGCACAGCAAGCGGGAGCCGGGGAGCTGTTTTTT.

In its sample, this clone ranks as large (0.1 to 1%). The chain combines TRBV4-2 with TRBJ2-7; 10 bases line up with TRBD1. The V gene's germline CDR1 is LGHNA and CDR2 YNFKEQ. With V trimmed by 4 bases and J by 0 bases, 3 bases remained unmatched. The CDR3 contains 15 residues. The CDR3 protein is CASSPGQGISYEQYF. CDR3 coding DNA: TGTGCCAGCAGCCCGGGACAGGGGATCTCCTACGAGCAGTACTTC.

This clone was seen a single time. This CDR3 is CASSQGDRNSPLHF. CDR3 in DNA: TGTGCCAGCAGCCAAGGGGACAGGAATTCACCCCTCCACTTT. The chain uses TRBV4-2 and TRBJ1-6, with 8 bases that match TRBD1. CDR3 length equals 14 residues. In germline, CDR1 is LGHNA, CDR2 YNFKEQ. Trimming took 1 base from V and 7 from J; bases not matched to a gene: 0.